One and the same sample provided the 31 T cell receptor beta chains below, sequenced in a study of T cell responses to AZD1222 COVID-19 vaccine. The assay was immunoSEQ multiplex PCR, and TCRdb's table has in-frame clones only and misses some. This table has about 83,000 clones, roughly nine tenths appearing once. The specimen was peripheral blood, collected on day 0 of AZD1222 vaccination. The receptors were sampled from an adult in good health.

The CDR3 DNA reads as TGTGCCAGCAACCGGCTACAGGGGGCTGGGGCCAACGTCCTGACTTTC. This translates into CASNRLQGAGANVLTF. The chain has TRBV7-2 and TRBJ2-6, with 8 bases matching TRBD1. Trimming cost V 7 bases and J 2 bases; bases outside gene matches: 7. CDR1 and CDR2 from the germline V gene are SGHTA and FQGNSA. There are 16 residues in the CDR3. The full variable domain, rest sourced from reference TRBV7-2 and TRBJ2-6, is GAGVSQSPSNKVTEKGKDVELRCDPISGHTALYWYRQSLGQGLEFLIYFQGNSAPDKSGLPSDRFSAERTGGSVSTLTIQRTQQEDSAVYLCASNRLQGAGANVLTFGAGSRLTVL.

The rearrangement links TRBV9 to TRBJ2-1; D is possibly TRBD1 or TRBD2 (5 bases each). The CDR3 length is 17 residues. In germline, CDR1 is SGDLS, CDR2 YYNGEE. V lost 0 bases and J 0 bases, leaving 13 bases between the germline ends. The CDR3 loop reads CASSVVSGRSSYNEQFF. Here the CDR3 DNA reads TGTGCCAGCAGCGTAGTTTCGGGACGGAGCTCCTACAATGAGCAGTTCTTC.

Only one count was recorded for this clone. The chain is built from TRBV27 and TRBJ1-6, with unresolved D. The CDR3 extends over 15 amino acids. Per the germline V gene, CDR1 is MNHEY and CDR2 is SMNVEV (reference sequence). V gave up 4 bases and J gave up 7 bases, with 14 bases separating them. CDR3 in amino acids: CASSSSSQGNSPLHF. The CDR3 DNA sequence: TGTGCCAGCAGTTCATCCAGCCAAGGGAATTCACCCCTCCACTTT.

The chain couples TRBV6-5 to TRBJ1-2, with D uncertain. Trimming stripped 6 bases from V and 2 bases from J, with 10 bases between. The CDR3 loop spans 13 amino acids. CDR1 and CDR2 (germline): MNHEY, SVGAGI. The CDR3 loop reads CASRLTVNYGYTF. The CDR3 DNA follows: TGTGCCAGCAGGCTCACGGTAAACTATGGCTACACCTTC.

The CDR3 sequence is CAWRGRVGSYEQYF. CDR3 in DNA: TGTGCCTGGAGGGGCAGGGTTGGGTCCTACGAGCAGTACTTC. The rearrangement uses TRBV30 and TRBJ2-7, with D possibly TRBD1 on 5 matching bases. Germline assignment: CDR1 GTSNPN and CDR2 SVGIG (reference sequence). CDR3 length equals 14 residues. V was cut by 3 bases and J by 1 base, with 13 bases left in between. Full variable domain (remainder filled in from reference TRBV30 and TRBJ2-7): SQTIHQWPATLVQPVGSPLSLECTVEGTSNPNLYWYRQAAGRGLQLLFYSVGIGQISSEVPQNLSASRPQDRQFILSSKKLLLSDSGFYLCAWRGRVGSYEQYFGPGTRLTVT.

The chain combines TRBV7-3 with TRBJ2-5; tentatively, D is TRBD2 (6 bases). V dropped 3 bases and J dropped 4 bases, with 12 bases sitting between them. Germline V gives CDR1 SGHTA, CDR2 FQGTGA. The CDR3 totals 14 residues. In DNA, the CDR3 is TGTGCCAGCAGCTTCGGGAGACGGGGAGAGACCCAGTACTTC. Its protein product is CASSFGRRGETQYF.

The chain combines TRBV6-1 with TRBJ1-1, with 11 positions matching TRBD1. The CDR3 is 18 amino acids. The junction had 16 bases not matched to a gene; V was cut back by 3 bases and J by 7 bases. Germline CDR1 reads MNHNS; CDR2 reads SASEGT. The CDR3 sequence: CASSDQMRRDRGNDEAFF. CDR3 in DNA: TGTGCCAGCAGTGATCAGATGAGGAGGGACAGGGGGAATGATGAAGCTTTCTTT.

The count of this clone is one. The chain joins TRBV7-9 to TRBJ1-5, with no clear D. The germline V and J ends were trimmed by 4 bases and 2 bases, with 12 bases remaining between them. The CDR3 has 15 amino acids. Germline lookup yields CDR1 SEHNR and CDR2 FQNEAQ (reference sequence). CDR3 amino acids: CASSSDLSGNQPQHF. The CDR3 region has the DNA TGTGCCAGCAGCTCGGACCTATCTGGCAATCAGCCCCAGCATTTT.

J is TRBJ1-4 and V is TRBV28; 8 bases fit TRBD1. CDR1 is MDHEN, CDR2 SYDVKM, per germline. J lost 0 bases, V lost 6 bases, and 3 bases had no gene match. The CDR3 sequence is 15 residues long. CDR3 in amino acids: CASSLQGATNEKLFF. Written as DNA, the CDR3 is TGTGCCAGCAGCCTACAGGGGGCAACTAATGAAAAACTGTTTTTT.

With respect to this clone: One end of the junction fails to match germline, which may point to a read error. The genes are TRBV4-1 and TRBJ2-7; a weak D match, TRBD1 (6 bases). CDR1 is MGHRA, CDR2 YSYEKL, per germline. The CDR3 loop spans 16 amino acids. CDR3 DNA: TGCGCCAGCAGCCGAGGACAGCTCCCTGGCTCCTCCGAGCAGTACTTC. This sequence encodes CASSRGQLPGSSEQYF.

The V and J genes are TRBV5-1 and TRBJ2-2, with TRBD1 matching 9 bases. From germline, CDR1 is SGHRS and CDR2 YFSETQ. V lost 0 bases to trimming and J lost 7 bases; unmatched junction nucleotides: 10. The CDR3 spans 17 residues. DNA for the CDR3: TGCGCCAGCAGCTTGGAATTCGGACAGGGGAGGAACGGGGAGCTGTTTTTT. Amino acids: CASSLEFGQGRNGELFF.

The chain uses TRBV28 and TRBJ1-3; no reliable D call. V lost 1 base to trimming and J lost 0 bases, with 10 bases between them. The CDR3 sequence is 16 residues long. Germline loops: CDR1 MDHEN, CDR2 SYDVKM. CDR3 residues: CASSLLAVYSGNTIYF. For the CDR3, the DNA is TGTGCCAGCAGTTTATTGGCGGTCTACTCTGGAAACACCATATATTTT.

The chain links TRBV5-6 to TRBJ2-2, with 9 bases lining up with TRBD2. V was clipped by 6 bases and J by 5 bases; unmatched bases: 8. The CDR3 consists of 15 residues. CDR1 SGHDT and CDR2 YYEEEE come from the germline V gene. The CDR3 DNA follows: TGTGCCAGCAATATAGCGGGAGTCTTGACCGGGGAGCTGTTTTTT. Amino acid sequence: CASNIAGVLTGELFF.

The gene calls are TRBV5-4 and TRBJ2-2; 8 bases match TRBD1. The V segment lost 0 bases and the J segment 6 bases; nucleotides outside the gene matches: 7. Germline values: CDR1 SGHNT, CDR2 YYREEE (reference sequence). The CDR3 consists of 16 residues. In DNA, the CDR3 is TGTGCCAGCAGCTTGGATCCAGGGGGCAACGCCGGGGAGCTGTTTTTT. Its protein product is CASSLDPGGNAGELFF.

This clone is a singleton in its sample. The CDR3 reads CASSPGGTSGTGELFF. CDR3 DNA: TGTGCCAGCAGTCCAGGAGGGACTAGCGGGACCGGGGAGCTGTTTTTT. The chain combines TRBV11-2 with TRBJ2-2; 12 bases match TRBD2. The CDR3 loop spans 16 amino acids. CDR1 is SGHAT and CDR2 is FQNNGV in the germline V gene. V trimming: 6 bases; J trimming: 5 bases; junction bases outside the gene matches: 7.

This clone was counted a few times. The chain recombines TRBV4-1 with TRBJ1-5; D is perhaps TRBD1 (5 bases). Germline V gene sequence: CDR1 MGHRA, CDR2 YSYEKL. The CDR3 contains 14 residues. Trimming cost V 0 bases and J 9 bases, with 12 bases left between them. This CDR3 reads CASSQDGGKWPQHF. In DNA form, the CDR3 reads TGCGCCAGCAGCCAAGATGGGGGGAAGTGGCCCCAGCATTTT.

V gene TRBV4-1 combines with J gene TRBJ2-5, with 8 bases fitting TRBD2. Germline CDR1 MGHRA, CDR2 YSYEKL. V lost 6 bases, J lost 2 bases, and 8 bases stayed unmatched. This CDR3 is 15 amino acids long. CDR3 residues: CASRRIAGTQETQYF. CDR3 bases: TGCGCCAGCAGGCGTATAGCGGGAACTCAAGAGACCCAGTACTTC.

The CDR3 bases are TGTGCCAGCAGCTTTTCGTCTAGCGGGTATCTCTCCTACGAGCAGTACTTC. Translating it yields CASSFSSSGYLSYEQYF. The V gene is TRBV5-6, the J gene TRBJ2-7; 8 bases match TRBD2. Trimming cost V 2 bases and J 0 bases; bases outside gene matches: 10. Per germline, CDR1 SGHDT and CDR2 YYEEEE. CDR3 length: 17 residues.

The V call is TRBV24-1, the J call TRBJ2-1, with D perhaps TRBD1 or TRBD2 (5 bases each). The CDR3 has 19 residues. Per the germline V gene, CDR1 is KGHDR and CDR2 is SFDVKD. Trimming cost V 4 bases and J 0 bases, with 21 bases left between them. CDR3 in DNA: TGTGCCACCAGTGACTCGAAAGGACGGGAAGGGGTCTCCTACAATGAGCAGTTCTTC. Its protein product is CATSDSKGREGVSYNEQFF.

This chain links TRBV11-2 with TRBJ2-1; perhaps TRBD1 as D (5 bases). Trimming stripped 4 bases from V and 7 bases from J, with 23 bases between. The CDR3 has 17 residues. Germline CDR1 is SGHAT and CDR2 is FQNNGV. The CDR3 bases are TGTGCCAGCAGCTCCTACCTGGCAGGGCGCCTTTTGAATGAGCAGTTCTTC. Translated, it gives CASSSYLAGRLLNEQFF.

This clone came up once. The rearrangement links TRBV11-3 to TRBJ2-1; 16 bases line up with TRBD2. The germline V gene has CDR1 SGHNT and CDR2 YENEEA. CDR3 length: 15 amino acids. V lost 4 bases and J lost 7; bases outside the gene matches: 1. The CDR3 bases are TGTGCCAGCAGCTCGGGACTAGCGGGAGGGAATGAGCAGTTCTTC. The encoded protein is CASSSGLAGGNEQFF. Full variable domain (remainder filled in from reference TRBV11-3 and TRBJ2-1): EAGVVQSPRYKIIEKKQPVAFWCNPISGHNTLYWYLQNLGQGPELLIRYENEEAVDDSQLPKDRFSAERLKGVDSTLKIQPAELGDSAVYLCASSSGLAGGNEQFFGPGTRLTVL.

This clone has a handful of counts. This chain uses TRBV19 with TRBJ1-5, with a possible D match to TRBD1 (5 bases). The V and J ends lost 4 bases and 5 bases respectively, with 15 bases between them. Germline CDR1 LNHDA, CDR2 SQIVND (reference sequence). The CDR3 contains 15 residues. The CDR3 loop is CASSNPEGPYQPQHF. CDR3 coding DNA: TGTGCCAGTAGTAACCCCGAGGGGCCGTATCAGCCCCAGCATTTT. Full variable domain (missing parts from reference TRBV19 and TRBJ1-5): DGGITQSPKYLFRKEGQNVTLSCEQNLNHDAMYWYRQDPGQGLRLIYYSQIVNDFQKGDIAEGYSVSREKKESFPLTVTSAQKNPTAFYLCASSNPEGPYQPQHFGDGTRLSIL.

The chain combines TRBV28 with TRBJ2-5; possible D gene TRBD1, 6 bases. V dropped 3 bases and J dropped 5 bases, with 13 bases sitting between them. Germline CDR1 MDHEN, CDR2 SYDVKM. The CDR3 covers 14 residues. CDR3 DNA: TGTGCCAGCAGTTTTTTACAGGGTCGTGAGACCCAGTACTTC. It translates to CASSFLQGRETQYF.

This clone was seen a single time. The chain combines TRBV7-3 with TRBJ1-2, with 7 bases lining up with TRBD1. Unmatched junction bases numbered 6, after V lost 2 bases and J lost 3 bases. There are 15 residues in the CDR3. Germline CDR1 SGHTA, CDR2 FQGTGA. CDR3 residues: CASSLEGGVDYGYTF. CDR3 coding DNA: TGTGCCAGCAGCTTAGAAGGGGGCGTTGACTATGGCTACACCTTC. Full variable domain (missing parts from reference TRBV7-3 and TRBJ1-2): GAGVSQTPSNKVTEKGKYVELRCDPISGHTALYWYRQSLGQGPEFLIYFQGTGAADDSGLPNDRFFAVRPEGSVSTLKIQRTERGDSAVYLCASSLEGGVDYGYTFGSGTRLTVV.

The chain joins TRBV28 to TRBJ2-1, with D unclear. Per the germline V gene, CDR1 is MDHEN and CDR2 is SYDVKM. V shed 5 bases and J shed 7 bases, with 6 bases lying between them. The CDR3 totals 11 residues. The CDR3 region is CASSAHNEQFF. As DNA, the CDR3 is TGTGCCAGCAGTGCCCATAATGAGCAGTTCTTC. Full variable domain (remainder filled in from reference TRBV28 and TRBJ2-1): DVKVTQSSRYLVKRTGEKVFLECVQDMDHENMFWYRQDPGLGLRLIYFSYDVKMKEKGDIPEGYSVSREKKERFSLILESASTNQTSMYLCASSAHNEQFFGPGTRLTVL.

This clone was counted between two and nine times. The chain carries TRBV7-2 and TRBJ2-5; D may be TRBD2 (5 bases). The CDR3 loop spans 15 amino acids. Germline CDR1 and CDR2: SGHTA and FQGNSA. V shed 4 bases and J shed 1 base, with 13 bases lying between them. The CDR3 coding sequence is TGTGCCAGCAGCTACCTACTAGGCTCCCAAGAGACCCAGTACTTC. It is translated as CASSYLLGSQETQYF.

The rearrangement links TRBV6-5 to TRBJ2-7; perhaps D is TRBD1 or TRBD2 (6 bases each). V shed 6 bases and J shed 5 bases, with 14 bases lying between them. The CDR3 covers 13 residues. The germline V gene has CDR1 MNHEY and CDR2 SVGAGI. The CDR3 bases are TGTGCCAGCAGGTCCGGGGGCGAGGACGAGCAGTACTTC. It translates to CASRSGGEDEQYF.

The rearrangement links TRBV9 to TRBJ2-2, with TRBD1 matching 10 bases. The germline V gene encodes CDR1 SGDLS and CDR2 YYNGEE. This CDR3 contains 14 residues. V lost 3 bases, J lost 5 bases, and 1 base stayed unmatched. The CDR3 coding sequence is TGTGCCAGCAGCGGGGGACAGGGGACCGGGGAGCTGTTTTTT. It translates to CASSGGQGTGELFF. Together with reference TRBV9 and TRBJ2-2, the CDR3 gives the full variable domain: DSGVTQTPKHLITATGQRVTLRCSPRSGDLSVYWYQQSLDQGLQFLIQYYNGEERAKGNILERFSAQQFPDLHSELNLSSLELGDSALYFCASSGGQGTGELFFGEGSRLTVL.

The chain has TRBV7-9 and TRBJ1-1; unclear D gene. From germline, CDR1 is SEHNR and CDR2 FQNEAQ (reference sequence). With 8 bases removed from V and 4 bases from J, the gap between germline ends came to 8 bases. CDR3 size: 11 residues. In nucleotides, the CDR3 is TGTGCCAGCGGAGCAGTCACTGAAGCTTTCTTT. Protein: CASGAVTEAFF.

This clone appeared once. The gene calls are TRBV7-6 and TRBJ2-3; TRBD1 agrees at 8 bases. V shed 6 bases and J 1 base; nucleotides not matched to a gene: 3. CDR1 and CDR2 (germline): SGHVS, FNYEAQ. The CDR3 is made up of 14 amino acids. CDR3 in DNA: TGTGCCAGCAGTTCAGGGGGCGGCACAGATACGCAGTATTTT. This sequence encodes CASSSGGGTDTQYF. Drawing the rest from reference TRBV7-6 and TRBJ2-3, the complete variable domain is GAGVSQSPRYKVTKRGQDVALRCDPISGHVSLYWYRQALGQGPEFLTYFNYEAQQDKSGLPNDRFSAERPEGSISTLTIQRTEQRDSAMYRCASSSGGGTDTQYFGPGTRLTVL.

The chain has TRBV5-4 and TRBJ2-1, with TRBD2 identical over 10 bases. Germline assignment: CDR1 SGHNT and CDR2 YYREEE (reference sequence). V trimming: 4 bases; J trimming: 9 bases; junction bases outside the gene matches: 10. This CDR3 has 15 amino acids. The CDR3 bases are TGTGCCAGCAGCGGTCGGGTAGCGGGAGGCAGTGAGCAGTTCTTC. This sequence encodes CASSGRVAGGSEQFF.